This TCR beta chain was retrieved from a study of OX40 agonist ivuxolimab in advanced cancers. Trimming pared 2 bases from V and 3 bases from J, leaving 10 bases between. The CDR3 runs 15 residues. The germline gives CDR1 ENHRY, CDR2 SYGVKD. Produced via immunoSEQ multiplex PCR; TCRdb's table is partial and in-frame only. The table lists roughly 45,000 clones, roughly three quarters of them singletons. The clonotype originates from an adult with an advanced solid tumor such as melanoma, head and neck, liver or kidney cancer. The source material was CD4+ or CD8+ T cells sorted from blood, sampled in a trial of the OX40 agonist ivuxolimab. This chain links TRBV10-3 with TRBJ1-4; tentative D call: TRBD1 (5 bases). The DNA for the CDR3 is TGTGCCATCAGTGAGCTGGGGGTGGCTAATGAAAAACTGTTTTTT. It encodes CAISELGVANEKLFF.